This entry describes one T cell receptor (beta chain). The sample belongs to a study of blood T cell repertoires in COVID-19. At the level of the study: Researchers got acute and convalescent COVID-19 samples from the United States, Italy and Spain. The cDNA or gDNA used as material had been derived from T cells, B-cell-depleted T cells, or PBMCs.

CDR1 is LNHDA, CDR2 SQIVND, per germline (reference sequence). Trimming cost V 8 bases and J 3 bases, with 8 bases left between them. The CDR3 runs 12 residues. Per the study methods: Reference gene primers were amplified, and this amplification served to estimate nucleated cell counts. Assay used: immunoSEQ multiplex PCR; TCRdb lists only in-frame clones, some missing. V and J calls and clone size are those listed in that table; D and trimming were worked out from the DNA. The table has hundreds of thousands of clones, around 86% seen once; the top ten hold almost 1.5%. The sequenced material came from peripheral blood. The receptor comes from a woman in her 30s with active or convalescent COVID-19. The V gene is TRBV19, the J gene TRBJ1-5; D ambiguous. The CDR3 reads CASHSSNQPQHF. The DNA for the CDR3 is TGTGCCAGTCATTCATCCAATCAGCCCCAGCATTTT.